Each of the 29 T cell receptor beta chains below was sequenced from the same sample in a study of OX40 agonist ivuxolimab in advanced cancers. The method was immunoSEQ multiplex PCR; TCRdb's version includes in-frame clones alone and lacks a portion of them. The repertoire has roughly 95,000 clones, just over 85% of them found once; the top ten carry 1.5% to 2.5%. The source material was CD4+ or CD8+ T cells sorted from blood, sampled in a trial of the OX40 agonist ivuxolimab. The receptors stem from an adult with an advanced solid tumor such as melanoma, head and neck, liver or kidney cancer.

The chain uses TRBV15 and TRBJ1-2; 10 nucleotides agree with TRBD1. Germline V CDR1 and CDR2: LNHNV, YYDKDF (reference sequence). Trimming removed 7 bases from V and 3 bases from J; junction bases left unmatched: 5. This CDR3 comprises 14 residues. The CDR3 reads CATKAGTGDYGYTF. CDR3 DNA: TGTGCCACCAAAGCCGGGACAGGGGACTATGGCTACACCTTC.

The chain recombines TRBV10-3 with TRBJ2-1, with D perhaps TRBD2 (5 bases). The length of the CDR3 is 13 residues. V was clipped by 8 bases and J by 5 bases, with 13 bases between them. The germline V gene encodes CDR1 ENHRY and CDR2 SYGVKD. DNA for the CDR3: TGTGCCATCGAGGGAGTGGGCGACAATGAGCAGTTCTTC. The encoded protein is CAIEGVGDNEQFF.

This chain connects TRBV10-1 to TRBJ2-3; TRBD2 agrees at 7 bases. The germline gives CDR1 WNHNN, CDR2 SYGVQD (reference sequence). This CDR3 is built from 16 residues. Unmatched junction bases numbered 6, after V lost 0 bases and J lost 3 bases. CDR3 sequence: CASSESQRGVTDTQYF. DNA of the CDR3: TGCGCCAGCAGTGAGTCCCAGCGGGGCGTGACAGATACGCAGTATTTT.

The rearrangement uses TRBV10-3 and TRBJ2-5; TRBD2 matches 7 bases. Germline V gene sequence: CDR1 ENHRY, CDR2 SYGVKD. The CDR3 spans 13 residues. Trimming removed 2 bases from V and 4 bases from J; junction bases left unmatched: 1. Written as DNA, the CDR3 is TGTGCCATCAGTGAGAGGGAGGGAGAGACCCAGTACTTC. It is translated as CAISEREGETQYF.

V and J are TRBV19 and TRBJ2-7, with TRBD2 matching over 7 bases. The germline V gene has CDR1 LNHDA and CDR2 SQIVND (reference sequence). Trimming removed 5 bases from V and 2 bases from J; junction bases left unmatched: 12. The CDR3 contains 16 residues. CDR3 bases: TGTGCCAGTAGTCCCGTAGCGCGTCGGGAGGCCTACGAGCAGTACTTC. It yields the protein CASSPVARREAYEQYF.

J is TRBJ2-7 and V is TRBV25-1, with 9 bases matching TRBD2. Unmatched junction bases numbered 3, after V lost 1 base and J lost 2 bases. The CDR3 extends over 15 amino acids. CDR1 is MGHDK and CDR2 is SYGVNS in the germline V gene. The DNA for the CDR3 is TGTGCCAGCAGTGAATGGGGCGGGGGGGCCTACGAGCAGTACTTC. The encoded protein is CASSEWGGGAYEQYF.

The chain has TRBV7-9 and TRBJ1-6, with TRBD1 identical over 8 bases. Unmatched junction bases numbered 7, after V lost 7 bases and J lost 8 bases. The germline gives CDR1 SEHNR, CDR2 FQNEAQ (reference sequence). The CDR3 is 14 residues long. The CDR3 coding sequence is TGTGCCAGCATACGACAGGGGATCGATTCACCCCTCCACTTT. As protein: CASIRQGIDSPLHF.

The chain carries TRBV5-8 and TRBJ1-4, with 7 nucleotides matching TRBD1. This CDR3 region has 19 residues. Germline CDR1 is SGHTS and CDR2 is YDEGEE. The ends lost 2 bases at V and 8 bases at J; junction bases unmatched: 21. CDR3 loop: CASSFDGATGSLFGEKLFF. The CDR3 nucleotides read TGTGCCAGCAGCTTCGACGGTGCGACAGGGAGTCTTTTTGGGGAAAAACTGTTTTTT.

The rearrangement uses TRBV5-1 and TRBJ2-5, with a possible D match to TRBD2 (7 bases). This CDR3 has 15 amino acids. The V end lost 1 base, the J end lost 4 bases, and 14 bases lay between the germline ends. Germline V lookup: CDR1 SGHRS, CDR2 YFSETQ. CDR3 sequence: CASSLTPRGAETQYF. CDR3 nucleotides: TGCGCCAGCAGCTTGACCCCCCGGGGGGCAGAGACCCAGTACTTC.

The gene calls are TRBV28 and TRBJ2-3; D gene uncertain. CDR3 size: 12 residues. The germline V gene encodes CDR1 MDHEN and CDR2 SYDVKM. V shed 8 bases and J shed 7 bases, with 13 bases lying between them. The CDR3 reads CASFDLKYTQYF. For the CDR3, the DNA is TGTGCCAGCTTCGACTTAAAATATACGCAGTATTTT.

With respect to this clone: The conserved phenylalanine or tryptophan normally closing the CDR3 is absent here, so this likely arose from a read error. The limits of the CDR3 on the DNA are not certain, so only TCRdb's listed CDR3 is given. The V call is TRBV20-1, the J call TRBJ2-4; TRBD2 was called by the table and not checked on the DNA. Germline CDR1 and CDR2: DFQATT and SNEGSKA (reference sequence). The CDR3 is made up of 11 amino acids, end residues included. The CDR3: CSARGGDFFGL.

The CDR3 is CASSRPWQGQFVAFF. In DNA, the CDR3 is TGTGCCAGCAGCCGCCCGTGGCAGGGCCAATTTGTAGCTTTCTTT. The V and J genes are TRBV11-2 and TRBJ1-1, with a possible D match to TRBD1 (5 bases). V lost 5 bases and J lost 10, with 23 bases in between. Germline CDR1 is SGHAT and CDR2 is FQNNGV. The CDR3 consists of 15 residues. The full variable domain, its missing parts supplied by reference TRBV11-2 and TRBJ1-1, is EAGVAQSPRYKIIEKRQSVAFWCNPISGHATLYWYQQILGQGPKLLIQFQNNGVVDDSQLPKDRFSAERLKGVDSTLKIQPAKLEDSAVYLCASSRPWQGQFVAFFGQGTRLTVV.

This chain connects TRBV29-1 to TRBJ2-1; the match to TRBD2 covers 10 bases. The V gene's germline CDR1 is SQVTM and CDR2 ANQGSEA. The V and J ends lost 6 bases and 4 bases, in that order; junction bases with no gene match: 9. The length of the CDR3 is 15 residues. The DNA of the CDR3 is TGCAGCGTGGTCCCGGGACTAGCGAGATACAATGAGCAGTTCTTC. Protein product: CSVVPGLARYNEQFF.

The V and J genes are TRBV4-1 and TRBJ2-3; D is unresolved. V dropped 2 bases and J dropped 1 base, with 4 bases sitting between them. Germline CDR1 MGHRA, CDR2 YSYEKL. The CDR3 runs to 13 residues. CDR3 sequence: CASSQQGTDTQYF. The CDR3 DNA is TGCGCCAGCAGCCAACAAGGCACAGATACGCAGTATTTT.

The gene calls are TRBV18 and TRBJ2-1; D is perhaps TRBD1 (6 bases). Germline lookup yields CDR1 KGHSH and CDR2 LQKENI. Between the trimmed V and J ends, which lost 1 base and 6 bases, there was a span of 10 bases. The CDR3 covers 14 residues. DNA for the CDR3: TGTGCCAGCTCACCACTAGGGACACCCAATGAGCAGTTCTTC. It translates to CASSPLGTPNEQFF.

As concerns this clone: At one boundary the junction diverges from the germline segment, which might be a read error. The rearrangement joins TRBV7-7 to TRBJ2-5; 9 bases align to TRBD2. CDR1 and CDR2 from the germline V gene are SSHAT and FNYEAQ (reference sequence). The CDR3 has 17 residues. CDR3 residues: CASSLALGAGGAETQYF. The CDR3 region has the DNA TGTGCTAGCAGCTTAGCGCTGGGGGCGGGAGGGGCTGAGACCCAGTACTTC.

The J gene is TRBJ2-3, the V gene TRBV27; D ambiguous. Trimming stripped 5 bases from V and 3 bases from J, with 6 bases between. The germline gives CDR1 MNHEY, CDR2 SMNVEV (reference sequence). The CDR3 consists of 12 residues. The CDR3 DNA is TGTGCCAGCAGTCAGAGAACAGATACGCAGTATTTT. Translated, it gives CASSQRTDTQYF.

The chain combines TRBV30 with TRBJ2-5; either TRBD1 or TRBD2 may fit D (5 bases each). The germline CDR1 and CDR2 sequences are GTSNPN and SVGIG (reference sequence). The ends were cut back, 5 bases at V and 4 bases at J, with 14 bases in the middle. This CDR3 region has 13 residues. The CDR3 DNA sequence: TGTGCCTGGGCCTTCTTAGGGACAGAGACCCAGTACTTC. Protein: CAWAFLGTETQYF.

J is TRBJ2-7 and V is TRBV30; 11 bases line up with TRBD1. The length of the CDR3 is 13 residues. Germline V gene sequence: CDR1 GTSNPN, CDR2 SVGIG (reference sequence). V lost 7 bases and J lost 7; bases outside the gene matches: 9. CDR3 protein: CALSRDRGFEQYF. The CDR3 DNA follows: TGTGCCTTATCCCGGGACAGGGGGTTTGAGCAGTACTTC.

The chain is built from TRBV5-1 and TRBJ1-1; no definite D call. The CDR3 runs 13 residues. The germline CDR1 and CDR2 sequences are SGHRS and YFSETQ. Deletions cut 4 bases from V and 0 bases from J, with 7 bases between. The CDR3 bases are TGCGCCAGCAGCCCCGGACTGAACACTGAAGCTTTCTTT. Translation gives CASSPGLNTEAFF.

This clone was observed once. This sequence joins TRBV30 and TRBJ1-4; D is unclear. CDR3 size: 15 residues. V lost 0 bases to trimming and J lost 0 bases, with 8 bases between them. CDR1 GTSNPN and CDR2 SVGIG come from the germline V gene (reference sequence). The CDR3 bases are TGTGCCTGGAGTGTAGGACGGGCAACTAATGAAAAACTGTTTTTT. This sequence encodes CAWSVGRATNEKLFF.

The rearrangement joins TRBV7-9 to TRBJ2-7, with D tentatively TRBD1 or TRBD2 (6 bases each). The V and J ends lost 1 base and 3 bases respectively, with 13 bases between them. This CDR3 region has 15 residues. Per the germline V gene, CDR1 is SEHNR and CDR2 is FQNEAQ (reference sequence). CDR3 region: CASSLGGGGYYEQYF. The CDR3 coding sequence is TGTGCCAGCAGCTTAGGAGGAGGGGGGTACTACGAGCAGTACTTC.

The chain carries TRBV7-8 and TRBJ2-7; either TRBD1 or TRBD2 may supply D (5 bases each). The V end lost 1 base, the J end lost 2 bases, and 15 bases lay between the germline ends. This CDR3 region has 16 residues. Looked up from germline, CDR1 is SGHVS and CDR2 is FQNEAQ. The CDR3 DNA reads as TGTGCCAGCAGCTTAGAAGGGGCGGGTTGGGCCTACGAGCAGTACTTC. Its translation is CASSLEGAGWAYEQYF.

This clone was seen more than once but under ten times. The rearrangement joins TRBV23-1 to TRBJ1-4; tentatively, D is TRBD1 (6 bases). TRBV23-1 is sorted into the ORF group, with uncertain function. This CDR3 has 18 amino acids. V dropped 3 bases and J dropped 8 bases, with 25 bases sitting between them. CDR3 sequence: CASSHRGGDFPSWEKLFF. CDR3 nucleotide sequence: TGCGCCAGCAGTCATAGAGGGGGGGACTTCCCCTCGTGGGAAAAACTGTTTTTT.

The rearrangement joins TRBV4-1 to TRBJ1-1; TRBD1 is a possible D gene (5 bases). Trimming removed 0 bases at V and 9 bases at J, with 11 bases between. The CDR3 contains 13 residues. Per the germline V gene, CDR1 is MGHRA and CDR2 is YSYEKL. CDR3 sequence reads: CASSQEWGSQAFF. CDR3 DNA sequence: TGCGCCAGCAGCCAAGAATGGGGCAGCCAAGCTTTCTTT.

This rearrangement joins TRBV11-2 to TRBJ2-7; D is possibly TRBD2 (6 bases). The CDR3 covers 15 residues. Trimming shortened V by 1 base and J by 0 bases, and 10 bases separated the two germline ends. Germline V CDR1 and CDR2: SGHAT, FQNNGV. CDR3 protein: CASSLVRTNSYEQYF. The CDR3 bases are TGTGCCAGCAGCTTAGTTCGGACTAACTCCTACGAGCAGTACTTC.

This sequence joins TRBV30 and TRBJ1-5, with D perhaps matching TRBD1 (6 bases). Between the trimmed V and J ends, which lost 3 bases and 0 bases, there was a span of 9 bases. CDR1 is GTSNPN and CDR2 is SVGIG in the germline V gene (reference sequence). The CDR3 is made up of 14 amino acids. CDR3 nucleotides: TGTGCCTGGAGCCGGGACACTAGCAATCAGCCCCAGCATTTT. This gives the protein CAWSRDTSNQPQHF.

The V and J genes are TRBV27 and TRBJ2-2, with TRBD2 identical over 11 bases. The CDR3 loop spans 15 amino acids. Trimming at V came to 5 bases and at J to 6 bases, leaving 5 bases not matched to a gene. Germline CDR1 MNHEY, CDR2 SMNVEV (reference sequence). This CDR3 is CASSTSGSNSGELFF. CDR3 in DNA: TGTGCCAGCAGTACTAGCGGGAGTAACTCCGGGGAGCTGTTTTTT.

This rearrangement joins TRBV27 to TRBJ2-1; 11 bases are shared with TRBD1. After removal of 4 bases from V and 9 bases from J, the junction contained 8 bases not matched to a gene. The CDR3 consists of 15 residues. Per germline, CDR1 MNHEY and CDR2 SMNVEV (reference sequence). Here the CDR3 reads CASSSPGQGVSEQFF. DNA of the CDR3: TGTGCCAGCAGTTCCCCGGGACAGGGGGTATCTGAGCAGTTCTTC.